The 24 T cell receptor beta chains below come from one sample, sequenced in a study of preoperative IRX-2 immunotherapy in early breast cancer. This table comes from immunoSEQ multiplex PCR, and its TCRdb copy is limited to in-frame clones, with some not included. The sample carries under 30,000 clones, roughly nine tenths recorded once. Indicated treatment: preoperative locoregional IRX-2 cytokine immunotherapy. Material: tumor tissue, obtained after IRX-2 immunotherapy. Every receptor here comes from a human donor with breast cancer.

This clone is a singleton in its sample. The V and J genes are TRBV6-5 and TRBJ1-2; 7 nucleotides match TRBD1. Germline V gene sequence: CDR1 MNHEY, CDR2 SVGAGI. The CDR3 is made up of 16 amino acids. V trimming: 0 bases; J trimming: 6 bases; junction bases outside the gene matches: 10. DNA for the CDR3: TGTGCCAGCAGTTACTCGATGGGGACAGCTTCAGATGGCTACACCTTC. Protein: CASSYSMGTASDGYTF.

The chain uses TRBV19 and TRBJ1-3, with D uncertain. The CDR3 has 16 residues. Trimming removed 0 bases at V and 0 bases at J, with 9 bases between. Germline values: CDR1 LNHDA, CDR2 SQIVND (reference sequence). DNA of the CDR3: TGTGCCAGTAGTATAGACGGCGGTTTCTCTGGAAACACCATATATTTT. The encoded protein is CASSIDGGFSGNTIYF. The complete variable domain, with remaining parts taken from reference TRBV19 and TRBJ1-3, reads DGGITQSPKYLFRKEGQNVTLSCEQNLNHDAMYWYRQDPGQGLRLIYYSQIVNDFQKGDIAEGYSVSREKKESFPLTVTSAQKNPTAFYLCASSIDGGFSGNTIYFGEGSWLTVV.

The chain uses TRBV10-2 and TRBJ2-6; the D is unclear. V was shortened by 4 bases and J by 17 bases, with 33 bases between the two germline ends. The CDR3 covers 18 residues. Germline CDR1 reads WSHSY; CDR2 reads SAAADI. The CDR3 DNA reads TGCGCCAGCAGTGCATCCCACACTTCTAACAAAAGTCGGGCCAACGTGACTTTC. This encodes CASSASHTSNKSRANVTF.

The chain joins TRBV14 to TRBJ1-4, with 8 bases identical to TRBD1. V lost 2 bases, J lost 8 bases, and 7 bases stayed unmatched. The CDR3 has 15 amino acids. The germline V gene has CDR1 SGHDN and CDR2 FVKESK. CDR3 in DNA: TGTGCCAGCAGCCAACCAGGACAGGGTCGAGAAAAACTGTTTTTT. It is translated as CASSQPGQGREKLFF.

The chain combines TRBV9 with TRBJ1-2, with D possibly TRBD1 on 5 matching bases. Germline-derived CDR1 and CDR2 are SGDLS and YYNGEE. V was trimmed by 2 bases and J by 8 bases, leaving 19 bases between them. CDR3 length: 15 amino acids. The CDR3: CASSVRGTANSGYTF. CDR3 coding DNA: TGTGCCAGCAGCGTCCGTGGGACGGCTAATTCCGGCTACACCTTC.

V gene TRBV5-1 combines with J gene TRBJ1-1; 9 bases fit TRBD1. The CDR3 is 15 residues long. Trimming at V came to 0 bases and at J to 1 base, leaving 1 base not matched to a gene. Germline V gives CDR1 SGHRS, CDR2 YFSETQ. The CDR3 coding sequence is TGCGCCAGCAGCTTGGAGGGACAGGGGAACACTGAAGCTTTCTTT. It encodes CASSLEGQGNTEAFF.

The chain is built from TRBV6-5 and TRBJ2-7; D unresolved. V lost 0 bases and J lost 1, with 4 bases in between. Germline V lookup: CDR1 MNHEY, CDR2 SVGAGI. The CDR3 consists of 13 residues. The CDR3 is CASSYSDSYEQYF. CDR3 coding DNA: TGTGCCAGCAGTTACTCGGATTCCTACGAGCAGTACTTC.

Here the CDR3 reads CASSKNTSGGGELFF. The CDR3 nucleotides are TGTGCCAGCAGCAAAAATACTAGCGGGGGTGGGGAGCTGTTTTTT. The V call is TRBV21-1, the J call TRBJ2-2; TRBD2 reflects the table's D call only, with no check against the DNA. TRBV21-1 is recorded as a pseudogene. The CDR3 is 15 residues long.

This clone was detected only once. The V and J genes are TRBV6-5 and TRBJ2-2, with D unresolved. The CDR3 consists of 13 residues. Germline CDR1 reads MNHEY; CDR2 reads SVGAGI. Trimming took 6 bases from V and 4 from J, leaving 9 bases between them. The CDR3 DNA reads TGTGCCAGCAGGGGTAGTGCCACCGGGGAGCTGTTTTTT. Amino acid sequence: CASRGSATGELFF.

The DNA of the CDR3 is TGTGCCACCAGCAGAGCGCGGGACAATGAGCAGTTCTTC. This sequence encodes CATSRARDNEQFF. The chain recombines TRBV15 with TRBJ2-1; possible D gene TRBD2, 5 bases. Deletions cut 1 base from V and 5 bases from J, with 6 bases between. This CDR3 contains 13 residues. Germline CDR1 reads LNHNV; CDR2 reads YYDKDF (reference sequence). The full variable domain, its missing parts supplied by reference TRBV15 and TRBJ2-1, is DAMVIQNPRYQVTQFGKPVTLSCSQTLNHNVMYWYQQKSSQAPKLLFHYYDKDFNNEADTPDNFQSRRPNTSFCFLDIRSPGLGDTAMYLCATSRARDNEQFFGPGTRLTVL.

The V gene is TRBV27, the J gene TRBJ2-1, with D perhaps matching TRBD1 (6 bases). Germline V lookup: CDR1 MNHEY, CDR2 SMNVEV (reference sequence). The V end was cut by 7 bases, the J end by 9 bases, with 25 bases between. The CDR3 contains 16 residues. CDR3 sequence reads: CASTKGSRGFAGEQFF. CDR3 DNA sequence: TGTGCCAGCACCAAGGGGAGCAGGGGATTCGCGGGTGAGCAGTTCTTC.

V is TRBV6-5 and J is TRBJ2-7, with TRBD1 matching 7 bases. The V segment lost 6 bases and the J segment 3 bases; nucleotides outside the gene matches: 5. The CDR3 covers 13 residues. CDR1 is MNHEY, CDR2 SVGAGI, per germline. CDR3 DNA sequence: TGTGCCAGCAGGATGACAGGGCGCTACGAGCAGTACTTC. Its translation: CASRMTGRYEQYF.

The chain recombines TRBV7-9 with TRBJ2-7; 10 bases align to TRBD1. This CDR3 contains 14 residues. Germline loops: CDR1 SEHNR, CDR2 FQNEAQ (reference sequence). V gave up 4 bases and J gave up 4 bases; unmatched junction bases: 4. This CDR3 is CASSSGTGVYEQYF. The CDR3 DNA sequence: TGTGCCAGCAGCTCGGGGACAGGGGTTTACGAGCAGTACTTC.

The gene calls are TRBV5-1 and TRBJ2-7; 7 nucleotides line up with TRBD2. Trimming at V came to 4 bases and at J to 2 bases, leaving 9 bases not matched to a gene. This CDR3 is built from 15 residues. Germline-derived CDR1 and CDR2 are SGHRS and YFSETQ. Here the CDR3 reads CASSDPGLSTYEQYF. The CDR3 DNA reads TGCGCCAGCAGCGACCCGGGACTATCAACCTACGAGCAGTACTTC.

The chain joins TRBV5-4 to TRBJ2-3; TRBD2 is a possible D gene (6 bases). V gave up 1 base and J gave up 4 bases, with 13 bases separating them. The germline V gene has CDR1 SGHNT and CDR2 YYREEE (reference sequence). This CDR3 spans 15 amino acids. As DNA, the CDR3 is TGTGCCAGCAGCTTGCTGGCGGGGTGGTCAGATACGCAGTATTTT. Translation gives CASSLLAGWSDTQYF.

The chain links TRBV27 to TRBJ1-1; no definite D call. The CDR3 length is 13 residues. Trimming took 6 bases from V and 4 from J, leaving 12 bases between them. Germline V gene data show CDR1 as MNHEY and CDR2 as SMNVEV (reference sequence). The CDR3 bases are TGTGCCAGCAGCCTTACGGGGTCCACTGAAGCTTTCTTT. Amino acids: CASSLTGSTEAFF.

The chain couples TRBV7-8 to TRBJ1-4; perhaps TRBD1 as D (5 bases). CDR3 length: 14 residues. Germline lookup yields CDR1 SGHVS and CDR2 FQNEAQ. V was clipped by 5 bases and J by 8 bases, with 15 bases between them. The CDR3 sequence is CASSPDQEGEKLFF. CDR3 nucleotides: TGTGCCAGCAGCCCGGATCAAGAGGGGGAAAAACTGTTTTTT.

This chain connects TRBV5-1 to TRBJ2-7; 11 nucleotides line up with TRBD2. Per germline, CDR1 SGHRS and CDR2 YFSETQ. The CDR3 runs 14 residues. After removal of 1 base from V and 5 bases from J, the junction contained 2 bases not matched to a gene. The CDR3 region has the DNA TGCGCCAGCAGCTTGACTAGCGGGGGCGACGAGCAGTACTTC. It specifies CASSLTSGGDEQYF.

The chain combines TRBV27 with TRBJ2-2; D gene uncertain. The V gene's germline CDR1 is MNHEY and CDR2 SMNVEV (reference sequence). The CDR3 extends over 17 amino acids. With 2 bases removed from V and 0 bases from J, the gap between germline ends came to 13 bases. The CDR3 spells CASSLVTRTTNTGELFF. Here the CDR3 DNA reads TGTGCCAGCAGTTTAGTCACAAGAACAACGAACACCGGGGAGCTGTTTTTT.

The chain couples TRBV5-4 to TRBJ2-1; D remains ambiguous. The V gene's germline CDR1 is SGHNT and CDR2 YYREEE (reference sequence). The CDR3 runs to 14 residues. The V end was cut by 4 bases, the J end by 0 bases, with 8 bases between. CDR3 sequence (DNA): TGTGCCAGCAGCCCCTCCTCCTCCTACAATGAGCAGTTCTTC. Translated: CASSPSSSYNEQFF.

The chain recombines TRBV18 with TRBJ2-5, with 8 bases matching TRBD2. Losses at the gene ends were 4 bases for V and 4 bases for J; bases not matched to a gene: 11. The CDR3 is 16 residues long. Germline loops: CDR1 KGHSH, CDR2 LQKENI. The CDR3 is CASSRRSGGGGETQYF. For the CDR3, the DNA is TGTGCCAGCTCACGGCGGAGCGGGGGCGGAGGAGAGACCCAGTACTTC.

J is TRBJ1-1 and V is TRBV6-1; D possibly corresponds to TRBD1 (6 bases). This CDR3 region has 15 residues. Trimming left V 5 bases short and J 1 base short, with 14 bases between. Germline assignment: CDR1 MNHNS and CDR2 SASEGT. The CDR3 DNA sequence: TGTGCCAGCAGTTGGGGGGGCGGCGGGAACACTGAAGCTTTCTTT. Its protein product is CASSWGGGGNTEAFF.

J is TRBJ1-2 and V is TRBV7-9; TRBD1 agrees at 9 bases. Trimming took 5 bases from V and 8 from J; bases not matched to a gene: 15. CDR1 is SEHNR and CDR2 is FQNEAQ in the germline V gene (reference sequence). This CDR3 has 16 residues. The CDR3 DNA follows: TGTGCCAGCAGCCTAACGCTAGGACAGGGGAATAACGGCTACACCTTC. Protein: CASSLTLGQGNNGYTF.

This clone was observed a single time. The V gene is TRBV9, the J gene TRBJ2-1; 8 bases agree with TRBD1. This CDR3 contains 15 residues. V lost 4 bases to trimming and J lost 10 bases; unmatched junction nucleotides: 13. CDR1 and CDR2 (germline): SGDLS, YYNGEE. The CDR3 sequence is CASSSQGGRTAEQFF. The CDR3 coding sequence is TGTGCCAGCAGCTCACAGGGGGGCCGGACAGCGGAGCAGTTCTTC.